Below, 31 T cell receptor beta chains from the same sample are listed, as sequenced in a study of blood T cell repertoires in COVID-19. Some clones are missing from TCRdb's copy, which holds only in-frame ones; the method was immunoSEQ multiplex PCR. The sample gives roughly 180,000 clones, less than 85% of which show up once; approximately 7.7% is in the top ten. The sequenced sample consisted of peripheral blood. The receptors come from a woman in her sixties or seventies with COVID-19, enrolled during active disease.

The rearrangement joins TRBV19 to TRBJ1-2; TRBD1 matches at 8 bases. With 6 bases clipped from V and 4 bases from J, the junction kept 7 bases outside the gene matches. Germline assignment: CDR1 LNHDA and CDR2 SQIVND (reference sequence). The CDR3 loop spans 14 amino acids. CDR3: CASSRTGSSYGYTF. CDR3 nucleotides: TGTGCCAGTAGCCGGACAGGGAGCTCCTATGGCTACACCTTC.

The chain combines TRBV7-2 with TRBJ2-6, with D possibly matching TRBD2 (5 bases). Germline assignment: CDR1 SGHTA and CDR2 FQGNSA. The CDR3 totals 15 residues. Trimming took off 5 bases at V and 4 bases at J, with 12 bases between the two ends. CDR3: CASSAGEGGANVLTF. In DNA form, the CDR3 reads TGTGCCAGCAGCGCCGGAGAGGGAGGGGCCAACGTCCTGACTTTC.

The CDR3 nucleotides are TGTGCCAGCAGCCAACTCCGGGACAGTGAGACCCAGTACTTC. Translating gives CASSQLRDSETQYF. The chain is built from TRBV3-1 (or the pseudogene TRBV3-2) and TRBJ2-5, with 7 positions matching TRBD1. This CDR3 is built from 14 residues. The V gene's germline CDR1 is LGHDT and CDR2 YNNKEL (reference sequence). The trim removed 2 bases at V and 5 bases at J, leaving 5 bases unmatched.

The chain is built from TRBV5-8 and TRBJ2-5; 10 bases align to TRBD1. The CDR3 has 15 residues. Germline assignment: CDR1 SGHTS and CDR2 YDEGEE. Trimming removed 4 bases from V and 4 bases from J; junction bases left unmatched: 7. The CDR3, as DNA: TGTGCCAGCAGCCAGGGGACAGGGGACGGAGAGACCCAGTACTTC. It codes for CASSQGTGDGETQYF.

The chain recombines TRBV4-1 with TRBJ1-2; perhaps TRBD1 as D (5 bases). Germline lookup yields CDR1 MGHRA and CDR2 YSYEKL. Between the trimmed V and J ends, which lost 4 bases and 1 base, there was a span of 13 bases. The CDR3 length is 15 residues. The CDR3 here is CASSPSRDRNYGYTF. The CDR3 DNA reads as TGCGCCAGCAGCCCCAGCAGGGATCGTAACTATGGCTACACCTTC.

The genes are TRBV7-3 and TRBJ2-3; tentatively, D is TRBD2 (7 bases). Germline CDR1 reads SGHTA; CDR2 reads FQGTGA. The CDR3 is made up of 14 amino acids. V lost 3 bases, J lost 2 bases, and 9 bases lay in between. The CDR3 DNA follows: TGTGCCAGCAGCTTTGCGGGGGCCACAGATACGCAGTATTTT. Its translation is CASSFAGATDTQYF.

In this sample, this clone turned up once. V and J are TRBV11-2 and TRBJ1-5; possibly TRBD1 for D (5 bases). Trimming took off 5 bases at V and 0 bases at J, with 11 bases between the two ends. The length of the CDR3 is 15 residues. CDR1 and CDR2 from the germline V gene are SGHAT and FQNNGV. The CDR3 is CASSPGHYSNQPQHF. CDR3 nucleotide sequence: TGTGCCAGCAGCCCCGGACACTATAGCAATCAGCCCCAGCATTTT.

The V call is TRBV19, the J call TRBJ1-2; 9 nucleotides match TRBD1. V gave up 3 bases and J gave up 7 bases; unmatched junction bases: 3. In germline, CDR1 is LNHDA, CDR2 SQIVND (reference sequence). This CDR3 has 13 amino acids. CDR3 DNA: TGTGCCAGTAGTATTATGGACAGGGGTGGCTACACCTTC. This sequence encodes CASSIMDRGGYTF.

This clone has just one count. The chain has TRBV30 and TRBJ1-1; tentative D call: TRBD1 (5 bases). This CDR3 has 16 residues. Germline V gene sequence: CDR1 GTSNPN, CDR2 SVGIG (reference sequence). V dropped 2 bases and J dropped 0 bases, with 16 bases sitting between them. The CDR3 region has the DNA TGTGCCTGGAGTCCGGGGGGGGTCCTTATGAACACTGAAGCTTTCTTT. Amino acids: CAWSPGGVLMNTEAFF.

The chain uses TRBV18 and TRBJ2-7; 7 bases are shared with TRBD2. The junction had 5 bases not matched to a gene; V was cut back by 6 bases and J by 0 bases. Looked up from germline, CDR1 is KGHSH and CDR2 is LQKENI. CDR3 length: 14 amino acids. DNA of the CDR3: TGTGCCAGCTCCTCTAGCGGAAGCTCCTACGAGCAGTACTTC. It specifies CASSSSGSSYEQYF. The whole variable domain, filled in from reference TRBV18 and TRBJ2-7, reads NAGVMQNPRHLVRRRGQEARLRCSPMKGHSHVYWYRQLPEEGLKFMVYLQKENIIDESGMPKERFSAEFPKEGPSILRIQQVVRGDSAAYFCASSSSGSSYEQYFGPGTRLTVT.

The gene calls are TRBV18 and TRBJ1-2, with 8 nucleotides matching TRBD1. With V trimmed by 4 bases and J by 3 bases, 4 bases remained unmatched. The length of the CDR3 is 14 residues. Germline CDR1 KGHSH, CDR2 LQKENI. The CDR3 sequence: CASSLSGQDYGYTF. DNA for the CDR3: TGTGCCAGCTCACTATCGGGACAGGACTATGGCTACACCTTC.

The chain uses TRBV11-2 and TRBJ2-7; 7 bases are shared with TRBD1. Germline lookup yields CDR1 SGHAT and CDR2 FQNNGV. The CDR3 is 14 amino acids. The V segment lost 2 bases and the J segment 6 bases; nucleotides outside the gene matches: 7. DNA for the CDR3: TGTGCCAGCAGCTTATACAGGGGAATCCCCGAGCAGTACTTC. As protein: CASSLYRGIPEQYF.

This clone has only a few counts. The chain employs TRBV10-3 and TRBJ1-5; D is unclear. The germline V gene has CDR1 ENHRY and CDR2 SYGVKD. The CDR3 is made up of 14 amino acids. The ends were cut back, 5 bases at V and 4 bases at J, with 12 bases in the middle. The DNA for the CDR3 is TGTGCCATCAGTCCCGAGCGAGGGAATCAGCCCCAGCATTTT. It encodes CAISPERGNQPQHF.

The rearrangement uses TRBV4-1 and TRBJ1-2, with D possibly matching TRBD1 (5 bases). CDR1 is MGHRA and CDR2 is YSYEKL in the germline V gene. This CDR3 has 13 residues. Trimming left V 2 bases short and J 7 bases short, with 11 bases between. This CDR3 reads CASSQLPGLGYTF. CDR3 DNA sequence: TGCGCCAGCAGCCAACTACCGGGACTTGGCTACACCTTC.

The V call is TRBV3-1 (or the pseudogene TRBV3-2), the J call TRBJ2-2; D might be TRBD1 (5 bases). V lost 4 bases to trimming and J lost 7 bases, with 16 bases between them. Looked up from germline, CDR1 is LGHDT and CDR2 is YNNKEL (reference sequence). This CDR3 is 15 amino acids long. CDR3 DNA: TGTGCCAGCAGCCCACCACGAAACAGGATCGGGGAGCTGTTTTTT. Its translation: CASSPPRNRIGELFF.

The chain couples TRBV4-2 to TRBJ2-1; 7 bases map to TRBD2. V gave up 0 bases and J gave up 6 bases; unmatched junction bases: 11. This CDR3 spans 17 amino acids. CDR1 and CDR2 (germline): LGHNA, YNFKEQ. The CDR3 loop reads CASSQDLRTSVSNEQFF. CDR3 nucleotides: TGTGCCAGCAGCCAAGATCTACGAACTAGCGTCTCCAATGAGCAGTTCTTC.

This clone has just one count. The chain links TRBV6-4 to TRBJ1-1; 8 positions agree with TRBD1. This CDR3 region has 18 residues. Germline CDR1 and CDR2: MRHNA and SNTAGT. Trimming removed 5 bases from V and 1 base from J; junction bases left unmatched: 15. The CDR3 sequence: CASSKDRVSVGPNTEAFF. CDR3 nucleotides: TGTGCCAGCAGTAAGGACAGGGTCTCGGTGGGCCCGAACACTGAAGCTTTCTTT.

The CDR3 nucleotides are TGTGCCAGCAGCCAAGATGGGGGGGGCACCGGGGAGCTGTTTTTT. Amino acids: CASSQDGGGTGELFF. V and J are TRBV4-2 and TRBJ2-2; TRBD2 matches at 7 bases. V lost 0 bases, J lost 4 bases, and 2 bases stayed unmatched. The CDR3 sequence is 15 residues long. Germline V lookup: CDR1 LGHNA, CDR2 YNFKEQ.

The CDR3 here is CASSLSGGMANEKLFF. As DNA, the CDR3 is TGTGCCAGCAGTTTATCTGGGGGGATGGCTAATGAAAAACTGTTTTTT. The rearrangement links TRBV27 to TRBJ1-4; maybe TRBD1 (5 bases). Trimming took 0 bases from V and 3 from J, leaving 11 bases between them. Germline V gives CDR1 MNHEY, CDR2 SMNVEV (reference sequence). The CDR3 loop spans 16 amino acids.

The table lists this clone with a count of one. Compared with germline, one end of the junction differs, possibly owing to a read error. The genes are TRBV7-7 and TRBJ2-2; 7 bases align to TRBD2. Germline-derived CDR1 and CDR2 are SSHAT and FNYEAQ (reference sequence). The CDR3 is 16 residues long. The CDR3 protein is CASSLNPGGNTGELFF. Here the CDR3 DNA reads TGTGCTAGCAGCTTGAATCCGGGAGGGAACACCGGGGAGCTGTTTTTT.

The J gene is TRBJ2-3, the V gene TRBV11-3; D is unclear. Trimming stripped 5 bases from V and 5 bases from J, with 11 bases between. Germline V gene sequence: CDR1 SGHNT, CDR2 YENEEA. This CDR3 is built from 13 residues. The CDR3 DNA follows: TGTGCCAGCAGCCCTCAGGTTGAAGATACGCAGTATTTT. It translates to CASSPQVEDTQYF.

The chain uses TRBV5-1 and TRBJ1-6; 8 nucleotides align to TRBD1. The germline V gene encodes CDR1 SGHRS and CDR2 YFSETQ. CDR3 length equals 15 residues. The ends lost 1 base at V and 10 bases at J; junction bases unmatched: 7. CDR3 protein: CASSLRQGAGSPLHF. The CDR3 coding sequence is TGCGCCAGCAGCTTGAGGCAGGGGGCCGGATCACCCCTCCACTTT.

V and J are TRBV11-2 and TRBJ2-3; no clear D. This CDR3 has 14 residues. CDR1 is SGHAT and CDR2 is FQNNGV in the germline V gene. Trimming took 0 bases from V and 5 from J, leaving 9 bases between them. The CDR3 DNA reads TGTGCCAGCAGCTTAGATGCCGGGTTAGATACGCAGTATTTT. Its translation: CASSLDAGLDTQYF.

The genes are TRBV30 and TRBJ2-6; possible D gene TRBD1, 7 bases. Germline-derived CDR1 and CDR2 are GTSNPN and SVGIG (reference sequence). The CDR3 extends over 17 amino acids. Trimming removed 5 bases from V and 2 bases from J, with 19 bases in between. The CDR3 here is CAWGRGTVIAGANVLTF. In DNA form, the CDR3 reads TGTGCCTGGGGGCGCGGGACAGTTATCGCTGGGGCCAACGTCCTGACTTTC.

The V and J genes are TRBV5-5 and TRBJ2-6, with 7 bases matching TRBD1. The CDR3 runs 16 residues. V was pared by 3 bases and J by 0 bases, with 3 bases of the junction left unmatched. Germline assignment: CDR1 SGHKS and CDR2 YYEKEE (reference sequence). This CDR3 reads CASSSSGGSGANVLTF. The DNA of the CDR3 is TGTGCCAGCAGCTCCTCAGGGGGCTCTGGGGCCAACGTCCTGACTTTC.

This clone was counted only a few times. DNA for the CDR3: TGTGCCAGCAGCTCTGGCCTAGGGGATAATTCACCCCTCCACTTT. Translating it yields CASSSGLGDNSPLHF. The chain combines TRBV7-9 with TRBJ1-6; TRBD1 is a possible D gene (5 bases). The CDR3 covers 15 residues. From germline, CDR1 is SEHNR and CDR2 FQNEAQ (reference sequence). The V end was cut by 4 bases, the J end by 5 bases, with 12 bases between.

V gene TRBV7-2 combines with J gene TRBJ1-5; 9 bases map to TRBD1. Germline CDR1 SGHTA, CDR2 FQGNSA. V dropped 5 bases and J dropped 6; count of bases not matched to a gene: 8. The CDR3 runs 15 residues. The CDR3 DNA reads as TGTGCCAGCAGCCCAAACAGGGGGCTGAGTCAGCCCCAGCATTTT. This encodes CASSPNRGLSQPQHF. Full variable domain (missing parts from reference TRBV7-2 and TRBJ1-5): GAGVSQSPSNKVTEKGKDVELRCDPISGHTALYWYRQSLGQGLEFLIYFQGNSAPDKSGLPSDRFSAERTGGSVSTLTIQRTQQEDSAVYLCASSPNRGLSQPQHFGDGTRLSIL.

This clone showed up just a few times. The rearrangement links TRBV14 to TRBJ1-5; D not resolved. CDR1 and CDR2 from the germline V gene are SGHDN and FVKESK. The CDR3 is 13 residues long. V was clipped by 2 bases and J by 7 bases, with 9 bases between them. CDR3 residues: CASSQMAGQPQHF. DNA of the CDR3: TGTGCCAGCAGCCAAATGGCAGGCCAGCCCCAGCATTTT.

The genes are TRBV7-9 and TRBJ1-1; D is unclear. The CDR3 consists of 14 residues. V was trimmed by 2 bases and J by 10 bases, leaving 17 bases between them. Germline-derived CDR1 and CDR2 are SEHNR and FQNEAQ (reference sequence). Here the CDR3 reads CASSLIGAVPLAFF. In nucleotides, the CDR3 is TGTGCCAGCAGCTTAATCGGAGCGGTACCCTTAGCTTTCTTT.

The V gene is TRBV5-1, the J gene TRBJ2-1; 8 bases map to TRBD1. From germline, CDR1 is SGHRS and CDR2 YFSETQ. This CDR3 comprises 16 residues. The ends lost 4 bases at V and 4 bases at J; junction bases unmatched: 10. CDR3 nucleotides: TGCGCCAGCAGCCCATCCGTGGGACAGGTATACAATGAGCAGTTCTTC. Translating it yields CASSPSVGQVYNEQFF.

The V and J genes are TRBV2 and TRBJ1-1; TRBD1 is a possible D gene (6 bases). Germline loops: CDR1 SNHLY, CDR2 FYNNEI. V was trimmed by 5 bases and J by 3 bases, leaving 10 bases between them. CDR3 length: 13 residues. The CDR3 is CASSNRDYTEAFF. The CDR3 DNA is TGTGCCAGCAGTAACAGGGATTACACTGAAGCTTTCTTT.